This TCR beta chain was found in a study of blood T cell repertoires in COVID-19. Overall study context: T cells, B-cell-depleted T cells, or PBMCs provided the cDNA or gDNA that served as material.

Original processing notes: Estimation of nucleated cell counts relied on the amplification of reference gene primers. Generated by immunoSEQ multiplex PCR, the TCRdb table keeps only in-frame clones and is missing some. The V and J calls and clone size come from that table; D and trimming were worked out from the DNA. The table lists 200,000 or so clones, 75% to 85% of them singletons, with approximately 13% in the top ten. The length of the CDR3 is 13 residues. The J segment lost 3 bases and the V segment lost 8 bases, leaving 6 bases of the junction unmatched. Looked up from germline, CDR1 is MDHEN and CDR2 is SYDVKM.

This TCR was sampled from a human donor in a cohort sampled during active COVID-19. The chain links TRBV28 to TRBJ2-5, with 7 nucleotides matching TRBD2. Sequenced material: peripheral blood. CDR3 nucleotide sequence: TGTGCCAGCGGGCTAGCGGAAGAAGAGACCCAGTACTTC. Translated: CASGLAEEETQYF.